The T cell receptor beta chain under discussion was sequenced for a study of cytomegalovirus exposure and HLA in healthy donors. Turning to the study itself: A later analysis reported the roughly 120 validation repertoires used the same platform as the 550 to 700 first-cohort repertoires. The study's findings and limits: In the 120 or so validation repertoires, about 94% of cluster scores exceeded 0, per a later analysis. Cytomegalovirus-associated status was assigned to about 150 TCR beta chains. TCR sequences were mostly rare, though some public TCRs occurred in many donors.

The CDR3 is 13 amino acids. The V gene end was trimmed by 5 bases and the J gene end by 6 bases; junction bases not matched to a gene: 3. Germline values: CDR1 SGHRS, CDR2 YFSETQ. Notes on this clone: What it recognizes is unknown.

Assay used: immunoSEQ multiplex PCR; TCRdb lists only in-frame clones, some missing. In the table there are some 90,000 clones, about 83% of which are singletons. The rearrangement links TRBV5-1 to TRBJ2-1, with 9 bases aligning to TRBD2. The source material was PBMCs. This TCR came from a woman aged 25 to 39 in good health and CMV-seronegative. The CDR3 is CASRGLASNEQFF. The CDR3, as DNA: TGCGCCAGCAGAGGACTAGCGAGCAATGAGCAGTTCTTC.